The clone carrying this T cell receptor (beta chain) appeared once. What it binds is unknown. This entry comes from a study of T cell responses to AZD1222 COVID-19 vaccine. Study in general: Second doses at about 4 or about 12 weeks were pooled.

Study conclusions and caveats: Along spike, vaccine-associated CD4 TCRs were found throughout, with dominance at 160-218 and 743-854. The sample set comprised mostly white British donors with more females, and clonal diversity was possibly underestimated.

The table came from immunoSEQ multiplex PCR; TCRdb's copy has only in-frame clones and leaves some out. Here the sample spans over 65,000 clones, 90% being singletons. The CDR3 runs to 14 residues. Germline lookup yields CDR1 LNHDA and CDR2 SQIVND (reference sequence). V was shortened by 6 bases and J by 4 bases, with 13 bases between the two germline ends. The sequences come from peripheral blood, collected on day 0 of AZD1222 vaccination. The chain couples TRBV19 to TRBJ1-3; TRBD1 might be the D (6 bases). The TCR originated in an adult in good health. DNA of the CDR3: TGTGCCAGTAGGCAGGGGACGGCAGGAAACACCATATATTTT. Protein sequence: CASRQGTAGNTIYF.